Below, 13 T cell receptor beta chains from the same sample are listed, as sequenced in a study of early stage breast cancer tumors. Produced via immunoSEQ multiplex PCR; TCRdb's table is partial and in-frame only. In the table there are about 63,000 clones, about 74% of which are singletons. Sequencing input: blood. The receptors were sampled from a person aged 25 to 39 with breast cancer.

This clone was detected only once. The chain combines TRBV5-1 with TRBJ1-1, with 11 bases aligning to TRBD1. CDR1 and CDR2 (germline): SGHRS, YFSETQ. The J segment lost 1 base and the V segment lost 0 bases, leaving 2 bases of the junction unmatched. The CDR3 spans 16 residues. The CDR3 nucleotides are TGCGCCAGCAGCTTGGCGGGACAGGGGGAGAACACTGAAGCTTTCTTT. Protein: CASSLAGQGENTEAFF. The full variable domain, in which reference TRBV5-1 and TRBJ1-1 provide the parts outside the CDR3, is KAGVTQTPRYLIKTRGQQVTLSCSPISGHRSVSWYQQTPGQGLQFLFEYFSETQRNKGNFPGRFSGRQFSNSRSEMNVSTLELGDSALYLCASSLAGQGENTEAFFGQGTRLTVV.

The rearrangement joins TRBV6-4 to TRBJ2-7, with 13 bases identical to TRBD2. Germline V CDR1 and CDR2: MRHNA, SNTAGT. The CDR3 has 16 residues. The ends lost 5 bases at V and 3 bases at J; junction bases unmatched: 7. The CDR3 nucleotides are TGTGCCAGCAGTCCCGTCGGGACTAGCGGGATCTACGAGCAGTACTTC. It yields the protein CASSPVGTSGIYEQYF.

This chain joins TRBV10-3 and TRBJ2-7; D is possibly TRBD2 (6 bases). The germline V gene encodes CDR1 ENHRY and CDR2 SYGVKD. V lost 3 bases and J lost 3, with 12 bases in between. CDR3 length: 14 residues. CDR3 protein: CAISEKVGGYEQYF. The CDR3 DNA is TGTGCCATCAGTGAAAAAGTCGGGGGCTACGAGCAGTACTTC.

This clone was picked up a small number of times. The V call is TRBV27, the J call TRBJ1-2, with D tentatively TRBD1 (6 bases). Per germline, CDR1 MNHEY and CDR2 SMNVEV (reference sequence). This CDR3 is built from 15 residues. V lost 4 bases and J lost 2, with 14 bases in between. CDR3 sequence reads: CASSSGPRGNYGYTF. In DNA, the CDR3 is TGTGCCAGCAGTTCCGGTCCTAGGGGGAACTATGGCTACACCTTC.

This clone was seen only a few times. The chain uses TRBV19 and TRBJ1-2; no firm D call. CDR3 length: 15 amino acids. CDR1 is LNHDA and CDR2 is SQIVND in the germline V gene (reference sequence). Trimming removed 0 bases at V and 8 bases at J, with 16 bases between. For the CDR3, the DNA is TGTGCCAGTAGTATAGATCTAGCTGGCCGCCGGGGCTACACCTTC. Translated: CASSIDLAGRRGYTF.

Only a few counts were recorded for this clone. V gene TRBV30 combines with J gene TRBJ1-4, with a weak D call TRBD1 (5 bases). V lost 0 bases and J 5 bases, leaving 13 bases between the germline ends. The CDR3 consists of 15 residues. The germline V gene encodes CDR1 GTSNPN and CDR2 SVGIG (reference sequence). The chain's CDR3 is CAWSVGDVPNEKLFF. Here the CDR3 DNA reads TGTGCCTGGAGTGTGGGGGACGTTCCCAATGAAAAACTGTTTTTT.

The rearrangement joins TRBV5-8 to TRBJ1-2; D is perhaps TRBD1 (6 bases). V was pared by 0 bases and J by 8 bases, with 11 bases between. This CDR3 is 13 amino acids long. Germline CDR1 reads SGHTS; CDR2 reads YDEGEE. The CDR3 sequence is CASSLAPGGGYTF. As DNA, the CDR3 is TGTGCCAGCAGCTTGGCCCCCGGGGGCGGCTACACCTTC.

The V and J genes are TRBV6-6 and TRBJ2-3; 10 bases align to TRBD1. The CDR3 sequence is 14 residues long. Germline CDR1 MNHNY, CDR2 SVGAGI (reference sequence). V lost 8 bases to trimming and J lost 4 bases; unmatched junction nucleotides: 6. The CDR3 nucleotides are TGTGCCAGCTCCAGACAGGGGGCCCCAGATACGCAGTATTTT. Residues: CASSRQGAPDTQYF.

The chain couples TRBV5-1 to TRBJ2-3; D call uncertain. Per the germline V gene, CDR1 is SGHRS and CDR2 is YFSETQ. Trimming removed 0 bases at V and 1 base at J, with 9 bases between. The CDR3 spans 15 residues. CDR3 sequence reads: CASSLDAARTDTQYF. In DNA, the CDR3 is TGCGCCAGCAGCTTGGATGCTGCACGCACAGATACGCAGTATTTT.

V is TRBV4-2 and J is TRBJ2-1; D remains unclear. This CDR3 spans 14 amino acids. The germline gives CDR1 LGHNA, CDR2 YNFKEQ. Trimming took off 1 base at V and 9 bases at J, with 13 bases between the two ends. CDR3 protein: CASSQGDSPSEQFF. The CDR3 nucleotides are TGTGCCAGCAGCCAAGGAGACTCGCCGAGTGAGCAGTTCTTC.

The chain carries TRBV5-4 and TRBJ2-7; possible D gene TRBD2, 6 bases. This CDR3 has 14 residues. V gave up 3 bases and J gave up 1 base, with 11 bases separating them. Per the germline V gene, CDR1 is SGHNT and CDR2 is YYREEE (reference sequence). The CDR3 coding sequence is TGTGCCAGCAGCTGGGAGGACCCATCCTACGAGCAGTACTTC. Translating gives CASSWEDPSYEQYF.

V usage is TRBV19 and J usage is TRBJ2-2, with D uncertain. This CDR3 is built from 14 residues. Germline V CDR1 and CDR2: LNHDA, SQIVND (reference sequence). Trimming left V 3 bases short and J 6 bases short, with 11 bases between. CDR3 nucleotides: TGTGCCAGTAGTATCGCGTCCGATTCCGGGGAGCTGTTTTTT. Its translation is CASSIASDSGELFF. Looking up the rest from reference TRBV19 and TRBJ2-2 gives the full variable domain: DGGITQSPKYLFRKEGQNVTLSCEQNLNHDAMYWYRQDPGQGLRLIYYSQIVNDFQKGDIAEGYSVSREKKESFPLTVTSAQKNPTAFYLCASSIASDSGELFFGEGSRLTVL.

The chain is built from TRBV6-5 and TRBJ1-2, with 7 bases fitting TRBD1. The CDR3 runs to 15 residues. CDR1 MNHEY and CDR2 SVGAGI come from the germline V gene. Trimming at V came to 7 bases and at J to 5 bases, leaving 13 bases not matched to a gene. The CDR3 sequence is CASTITAGTDYGYTF. CDR3 nucleotides: TGTGCCAGCACTATAACCGCCGGGACAGATTATGGCTACACCTTC.